The rows below give T cell receptor beta chains drawn from one sample of a study of blood T cell repertoires in COVID-19. Clones were sequenced by immunoSEQ multiplex PCR, and TCRdb holds only the in-frame ones, with some missing. The sample yields around 320,000 clones, approximately 91% seen once. Material for sequencing was PBMCs or T cells enriched from blood (not recorded which). These TCRs come from a woman aged 25 to 39 who had been exposed to COVID-19. The CDR3 runs from the conserved cysteine through the conserved F or W. D genes are given only for firm matches. Some rows have no size entry. The others give once, few or many, or a class for an expanded clone.

>TRBD2|TRBJ2-2|-|TRBV2
TGTGCCAGCAGTGACCGGCTAGCGGGGGTCGCCGGGGAGCTGTTTTTT
CASSDRLAGVAGELFF
>TRBD1|TRBJ1-5|-|TRBV15
TGTGCCACCAGCAGGCGACAGGGGGCCGATCAGCCCCAGCATTTT
CATSRRQGADQPQHF
>-|TRBJ1-1|-|TRBV4-2
TGTGCCAGCAGCCAGAGAGGAGCGGACACTGAAGCTTTCTTT
CASSQRGADTEAFF
>-|TRBJ2-7|-|TRBV19
TGTGCCAGTAGGGGGGCCGGGGAGCAGTACTTC
CASRGAGEQYF
>-|TRBJ1-4|-|TRBV30
TGTGCCTGGAGGGCTGTAGTCCCCGGGTTGAAGTTTGAAAAACTGTTTTTT
CAWRAVVPGLKFEKLFF
>-|TRBJ1-2|-|TRBV3-1/TRBV3-2
TGTGCCAGCAGCCACGTGATGACAGCTAACTATGGCTACACCTTC
CASSHVMTANYGYTF
>-|TRBJ2-7|-|TRBV7-6
TGTGCCAGCAGCCCAGGGTTCGAGCAGTACTTC
CASSPGFEQYF
>TRBD1|TRBJ1-5|once|TRBV7-2
TGTGCCAGCAGTCTTCAGGGGGCCATCTATCAGCCCCAGCATTTT
CASSLQGAIYQPQHF
>TRBD1|TRBJ2-7|-|TRBV5-1
TGCGCCAGCAGCTTGGGACAGGGCGGCGAGCAGTACTTC
CASSLGQGGEQYF
>-|TRBJ1-2|-|TRBV3-1/TRBV3-2
TGTGCCAGCAGCCAAGGCGGGTACAGCCGCCCTGTTCGTGGCTACACCTTC
CASSQGGYSRPVRGYTF
>TRBD1|TRBJ1-6|once|TRBV6-5
TGTGCCAGCAGTTTTCTACAGGGGGCAGAGGATTCACCCCTCCACTTT
CASSFLQGAEDSPLHF
>TRBD2|TRBJ2-2|-|TRBV7-2
TGTGCCAGCAGCCTCCGGGTTAGCGGGGCCGGGGAGCTGTTTTTT
CASSLRVSGAGELFF
>-|TRBJ1-1|once|TRBV5-1
TGCGCCAGCAGCCAACAGGGCCCGGACACTGAAGCTTTCTTT
CASSQQGPDTEAFF
>-|TRBJ2-3|-|TRBV19
TGTGCCACCAATCCAGGAACAGATACGCAGTATTTT
CATNPGTDTQYF
>TRBD1|TRBJ1-4|-|TRBV6-5
TGTGCCAGCAGTTACTCACAGGGGGGACATAATGAAAAACTGTTTTTT
CASSYSQGGHNEKLFF
>-|TRBJ1-6|-|TRBV4-1
TGCGCCAGCAGCCTTACCACAGGGTCGGATAATTCACCCCTCCACTTT
CASSLTTGSDNSPLHF
>-|TRBJ2-3|-|TRBV2
TGTGCCGGGGCATATTGGGATACGCAGTATTTT
CAGAYWDTQYF
>-|TRBJ1-4|few|TRBV7-6
TGTGCCAGCAGCTTAGGCTCCCCGAGGACAGAGAATGAAAAACTGTTTTTT
CASSLGSPRTENEKLFF
>-|TRBJ1-2|-|TRBV6-2/TRBV6-3
TGTGCCAGCAGCGCCGACTACGACTATGGCTACACCTTC
CASSADYDYGYTF
>-|TRBJ2-3|-|TRBV5-1
TGCGCCAGCAGCTTTGGCATGAGCACAGATACGCAGTATTTT
CASSFGMSTDTQYF
>TRBD2|TRBJ2-2|once|TRBV5-4
TGTGCCAGCAGCTTGGCCGGGGGGGTCGACACCGGGGAGCTGTTTTTT
CASSLAGGVDTGELFF
>-|TRBJ2-2|-|TRBV24-1
TGTGCCACCAGTGACTACGGTCCCGGGGAGCTGTTTTTT
CATSDYGPGELFF
>TRBD1|TRBJ2-5|-|TRBV5-6
TGTGCCAGCAGCCCCAGGGGGCTTATGGAGACCCAGTACTTC
CASSPRGLMETQYF
>TRBD1|TRBJ1-5|-|TRBV18
TGTGCCAGCTCACCCTACGGACAGGGGCGAGGACAGCCCCAGCATTTT
CASSPYGQGRGQPQHF
>-|TRBJ1-1|-|TRBV2
TGTGCCAGCAGTGGGCAGGGGCCGGGATTAACTGAAGCTTTCTTT
CASSGQGPGLTEAFF
>-|TRBJ2-2|-|TRBV4-2
TGTGCCAGCAGCCAAGATCCCCCGCGCGATAGGGGCACCGGGGAGCTGTTTTTT
CASSQDPPRDRGTGELFF
>-|TRBJ1-2|-|TRBV3-1/TRBV3-2
TGTGCCAGCAGGCGAGGGTGGGGCTACACCTTC
CASRRGWGYTF
>TRBD1|TRBJ1-3|-|TRBV27
TGTGCCAGCAGCAAAGGGGGCAGGGGATGGGACACCATATATTTT
CASSKGGRGWDTIYF
>-|TRBJ2-3|-|TRBV2
TGTGCCAGCAGGTCGAGGGGGGGGAGCACAGATACGCAGTATTTT
CASRSRGGSTDTQYF
>TRBD1|TRBJ1-1|once|TRBV11-2
TGTGCCAGCAGCCAGAGACAGGGCTGGGGCACTGAAGCTTTCTTT
CASSQRQGWGTEAFF
>-|TRBJ2-7|-|TRBV3-1/TRBV3-2
TGTGCCAGCAGCCAATTTTCGGGAAAGAACTACGAGCAGTACTTC
CASSQFSGKNYEQYF
>-|TRBJ1-1|-|TRBV15
TGTGCCACCAGCAGAGGGAGGACTGAAGCTTTCTTT
CATSRGRTEAFF
>-|TRBJ1-1|-|TRBV6-1
TGTGCCAGCAGTGAATCGGGGTACACTGAAGCTTTCTTT
CASSESGYTEAFF
>TRBD1|TRBJ1-1|-|TRBV6-2/TRBV6-3
TGTGCCAGCAGTTACCCCGCAGGACAGGGGGCTGAAGCTTTCTTT
CASSYPAGQGAEAFF
>TRBD1|TRBJ1-3|-|TRBV24-1
TGTGCCACCAGTGATGCAGGGGGGACAAACACCATATATTTT
CATSDAGGTNTIYF
>-|TRBJ1-1|-|TRBV11-2
TGTGCCAGCAGCCCCCTAGTCGGGTCCACTGAAGCTTTCTTT
CASSPLVGSTEAFF
>-|TRBJ2-2|-|TRBV2
TGTGCCAGCACAGGGGACACCGGGGAGCTGTTTTTT
CASTGDTGELFF
>-|TRBJ1-2|few|TRBV19
TGTGCCAGTAGTCCCCGCGGGGTAGCCTATGGCTACACCTTC
CASSPRGVAYGYTF
>TRBD2|TRBJ2-1|-|TRBV5-4
TGTGCCAGCAGCTTTAATTCCGGGACTAGAAGCAATGAGCAGTTCTTC
CASSFNSGTRSNEQFF
>-|TRBJ1-6|-|TRBV2
TGTGCCAGCAGCGTACTGAGATATAATTCACCCCTCCACTTT
CASSVLRYNSPLHF
>-|TRBJ2-7|-|TRBV4-1
TGCGCCAGCAGCCAAGCTCGGACAGTAAAGGGGGCGGGGGAGCAGTACTTC
CASSQARTVKGAGEQYF
>TRBD1|TRBJ1-5|-|TRBV2
TGTGCCAGTGGACAGGATCATAATCAGCCCCAGCATTTT
CASGQDHNQPQHF
>-|TRBJ1-2|-|TRBV20-1
TGCAGTGAGCCCTACTATGGCTACACCTTC
CSEPYYGYTF
>-|TRBJ2-2|-|TRBV9
TGTGCCAGCAGCGTAGCTCCCCCGGAGTCAGGGGAGCACACCGGGGAGCTGTTTTTT
CASSVAPPESGEHTGELFF
>-|TRBJ1-1|-|TRBV5-4
TGTGCCAGCAGCTTGCCCTTGAACACTGAAGCTTTCTTT
CASSLPLNTEAFF
>TRBD1|TRBJ2-3|once|TRBV5-4
TGTGCCAGCTCGGACAAAGGGGGCAGGGCAGATACGCAGTATTTT
CASSDKGGRADTQYF
>-|TRBJ1-1|-|TRBV5-1
TGCGCCAGCAGCACGGGACAGAACACTGAAGCTTTCTTT
CASSTGQNTEAFF
>-|TRBJ1-1|-|TRBV29-1
TGCAGCGTTGCCGGACAGACCTACACTGAAGCTTTCTTT
CSVAGQTYTEAFF
>TRBD1|TRBJ1-1|-|TRBV7-9
TGTGCCAGCAGCTTAGCGGCCACAGGGGGAATAGCTGAAGCTTTCTTT
CASSLAATGGIAEAFF
>-|TRBJ1-1|few|TRBV12-3/TRBV12-4
TGTGCCAGCACCAACGCGCGGAACACTGAAGCTTTCTTT
CASTNARNTEAFF
>-|TRBJ1-2|-|TRBV12-3/TRBV12-4
TGTGCCAGCAGTTCTCTAGCTAACTATGGCTACACCTTC
CASSSLANYGYTF
>-|TRBJ1-2|-|TRBV2
TGTGCCAGCAGTCGGCAGCAGAGGCCTAACTATGGCTACACCTTC
CASSRQQRPNYGYTF
>TRBD1|TRBJ2-1|-|TRBV14
TGTGCCAGCAGCCCACCGGGACAGCCCTACAATGAGCAGTTCTTC
CASSPPGQPYNEQFF
>TRBD2|TRBJ2-3|-|TRBV24-1
TGTGCCACCAGTGATCCGGGACTAGCGGGGAGCACAGATACGCAGTATTTT
CATSDPGLAGSTDTQYF